The rows below give T cell receptor beta chains drawn from one sample of a study of blood T cell repertoires in COVID-19. Here immunoSEQ multiplex PCR was the method, and the copy in TCRdb shows in-frame clones only, minus some. The sample has 250,000 to 300,000 clones, roughly 90% seen once; the top ten hold under 0.95%. The sequenced sample consisted of peripheral blood. The source is a woman in her thirties with acute or convalescent COVID-19. Each CDR3 is given with its conserved first and last residue. Fields, in order: J gene, D gene, V gene, clone size, CDR3 DNA, CDR3 protein. D genes are given only for firm matches. Size is omitted from some rows. Given values are once, few, many or a class for expanded clones.

>TRBJ2-1|-|TRBV12-3/TRBV12-4|-
TGTGCCAGCAGTTTAGGACGGGAACAGTTCTTC
CASSLGREQFF
>TRBJ1-3|-|TRBV18|-
TGTGCCAGCTCACCCATCAGCGGCACAGGGACTGGAAACACCATATATTTT
CASSPISGTGTGNTIYF
>TRBJ2-3|TRBD2|TRBV5-1|-
TGCGCCAGCAGCATGACTAGCGGACACACAGATACGCAGTATTTT
CASSMTSGHTDTQYF
>TRBJ2-3|TRBD1|TRBV18|-
TGTGCCAGCTCACCGCGACAGGGAGGCACAGATACGCAGTATTTT
CASSPRQGGTDTQYF
>TRBJ2-5|TRBD2|TRBV6-2/TRBV6-3|-
TGTGCCAGCAGTTTCTCCACTAGCGGGAAATGGGAGACCCAGTACTTC
CASSFSTSGKWETQYF
>TRBJ2-1|TRBD1|TRBV7-2|-
TGTGCCAGCGAAACCCTTGGACAGGGGAGCGACAATGAGCAGTTCTTC
CASETLGQGSDNEQFF
>TRBJ2-1|-|TRBV24-1|few
TGTGCCACCCAGAGAGGGAATGAGCAGTTCTTC
CATQRGNEQFF
>TRBJ2-1|-|TRBV24-1|-
TGTGCCACCAGTGACCGGACAGTAAACAATGAGCAGTTCTTC
CATSDRTVNNEQFF
>TRBJ1-3|TRBD1|TRBV30|-
TGTGCCTGGAAGTCCCGGGACAGGTTTAGCTATACTCCTCGCCGAACTGGAAACACCATATATTTT
CAWKSRDRFSYTPRRTGNTIYF
>TRBJ1-2|-|TRBV2|-
TGTGCCAGCACTGAGAGGGTGCGTGGCTACACCTTC
CASTERVRGYTF
>TRBJ1-6|-|TRBV30|-
TGTGCCTGGAGTGTAGACAGGATTAATTCACCCCTCCACTTT
CAWSVDRINSPLHF
>TRBJ2-4|-|TRBV11-3|-
TGTGCCAGCAGCCTCAGGGGGGAGGCCAAAAACATTCAGTACTTC
CASSLRGEAKNIQYF
>TRBJ2-1|-|TRBV6-2/TRBV6-3|-
TGTGCCAGCAGTGCCTTTCGGGAAAATACTGAGCAGTTCTTC
CASSAFRENTEQFF
>TRBJ1-1|TRBD1|TRBV2|-
TGTGCCAGCAGCGAGGACAGGGTGGCTGAAGCTTTCTTT
CASSEDRVAEAFF
>TRBJ1-4|-|TRBV19|-
TGTGCCAGTAGTCAGGACAGAGAAAAACTGTTTTTT
CASSQDREKLFF
>TRBJ2-3|TRBD2|TRBV13|-
TGTGCCAGCTTACGGACTAGCGGAGCAGATACGCAGTATTTT
CASLRTSGADTQYF
>TRBJ2-2|-|TRBV19|-
TGTGCCAGTGGGAGGGGACAGGTTAACACCGGGGAGCTGTTTTTT
CASGRGQVNTGELFF
>TRBJ2-2|-|TRBV11-3|-
TGTGCCAGCAGCCCCCCTTGGAGTTTGTCCACCGGGGAGCTGTTTTTT
CASSPPWSLSTGELFF
>TRBJ2-2|-|TRBV6-5|-
TGTGCCAGCAGTTACTTTAAAGGCGGCGACACCGGGGAGCTGTTTTTT
CASSYFKGGDTGELFF
>TRBJ2-7|TRBD1|TRBV19|few
TGTGCCAGTAGTGCAGACAGGGGGTACGAGCAGTACTTC
CASSADRGYEQYF